This TCR beta chain was obtained from a study of cytomegalovirus exposure and HLA in healthy donors. A multiplex PCR was run with 60 Vbeta primers and 13 Jbeta primers. The data were produced by immunoSEQ multiplex PCR, yet TCRdb's version contains in-frame clones alone and is incomplete. Here the sample spans roughly 120,000 clones, over 70% being singletons. The sequence was collected from a female donor in good health and CMV-seropositive. Sequences were obtained from PBMCs.

CDR3 sequence: CASSDAGGRDTQYF. CDR3 DNA sequence: TGTGCCAGCAGTGATGCGGGGGGGCGGGATACGCAGTATTTT. The chain is built from TRBV6-1 and TRBJ2-3, with 9 bases aligning to TRBD2. The CDR3 covers 14 residues. The germline V gene has CDR1 MNHNS and CDR2 SASEGT. The ends lost 3 bases at V and 6 bases at J; junction bases unmatched: 4.